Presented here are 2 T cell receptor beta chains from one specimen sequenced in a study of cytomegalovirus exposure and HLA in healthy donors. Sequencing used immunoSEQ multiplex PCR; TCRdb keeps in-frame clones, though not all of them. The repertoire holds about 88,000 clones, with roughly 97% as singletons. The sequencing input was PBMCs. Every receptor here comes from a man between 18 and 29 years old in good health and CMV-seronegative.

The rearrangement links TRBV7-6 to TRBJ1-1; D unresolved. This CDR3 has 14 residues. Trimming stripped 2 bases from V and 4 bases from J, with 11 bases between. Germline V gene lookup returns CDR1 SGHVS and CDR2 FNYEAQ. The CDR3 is CASSLLYGGTEAFF. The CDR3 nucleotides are TGTGCCAGCAGCTTATTGTACGGCGGCACTGAAGCTTTCTTT. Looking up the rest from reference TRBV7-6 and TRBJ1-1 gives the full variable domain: GAGVSQSPRYKVTKRGQDVALRCDPISGHVSLYWYRQALGQGPEFLTYFNYEAQQDKSGLPNDRFSAERPEGSISTLTIQRTEQRDSAMYRCASSLLYGGTEAFFGQGTRLTVV.

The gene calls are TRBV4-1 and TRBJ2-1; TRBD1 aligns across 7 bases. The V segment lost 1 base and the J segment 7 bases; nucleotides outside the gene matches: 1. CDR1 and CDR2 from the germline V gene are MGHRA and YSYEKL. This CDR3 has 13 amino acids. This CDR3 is CASSQGQGNEQFF. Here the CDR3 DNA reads TGCGCCAGCAGCCAAGGACAGGGAAATGAGCAGTTCTTC.